A single sample gave rise to the 23 T cell receptor beta chains below, sequenced in a study of shared clonotypes between healthy human individuals. TCRdb keeps only in-frame clones here, not all; method: immunoSEQ multiplex PCR. This table has under 350,000 clones, over 75% appearing once. Sequenced: memory CD8+ T cells sorted from blood. Subset here: CD45RO+ cells pooled with CCR7-negative TemRA cells. The receptors derive from a man between 18 and 29 years old in good health.

This chain joins TRBV4-3 and TRBJ2-3; D remains unclear. From germline, CDR1 is LGHNA and CDR2 YSLEER. V lost 0 bases to trimming and J lost 2 bases, with 15 bases between them. There are 17 residues in the CDR3. CDR3 in amino acids: CASSQEGRKTFTDTQYF. CDR3 DNA: TGCGCCAGCAGCCAAGAAGGTAGGAAGACCTTCACAGATACGCAGTATTTT.

Worth noting for this clone: The same CDR3 can be traced to other DNA sequences in this sample. The chain joins TRBV9 to TRBJ2-5; D is possibly TRBD1 or TRBD2 (5 bases each). The CDR3 runs to 14 residues. Germline assignment: CDR1 SGDLS and CDR2 YYNGEE. V lost 2 bases and J lost 1, with 9 bases in between. The CDR3 here is CASSVAGSQETQYF. The CDR3 bases are TGTGCCAGCAGCGTTGCAGGGAGCCAAGAGACCCAGTACTTC.

The V and J genes are TRBV9 and TRBJ2-1, with TRBD2 identical over 7 bases. Germline assignment: CDR1 SGDLS and CDR2 YYNGEE. V lost 4 bases to trimming and J lost 6 bases; unmatched junction nucleotides: 13. The CDR3 extends over 16 amino acids. This chain's CDR3 is CASSSTGGGLLNEQFF. For the CDR3, the DNA is TGTGCCAGCAGCTCAACCGGTGGGGGACTACTCAATGAGCAGTTCTTC.

V gene TRBV6-1 combines with J gene TRBJ2-7; the D gene could be TRBD1 or TRBD2 (5 bases each). In germline, CDR1 is MNHNS, CDR2 SASEGT. The CDR3 has 14 amino acids. Trimming removed 0 bases at V and 2 bases at J, with 8 bases between. This chain's CDR3 is CASSEAPGPYEQYF. CDR3 in DNA: TGTGCCAGCAGTGAAGCGCCGGGACCCTACGAGCAGTACTTC.

The chain employs TRBV7-9 and TRBJ1-4; D is undetermined. The CDR3 has 12 amino acids. Trimming took 1 base from V and 7 from J, leaving 4 bases between them. The germline V gene encodes CDR1 SEHNR and CDR2 FQNEAQ (reference sequence). The CDR3 spells CASSLGTEKLFF. The CDR3 nucleotides read TGTGCCAGCAGCTTAGGGACTGAAAAACTGTTTTTT.

Comments on this clone: A junction end diverges from the germline sequence, so it may reflect a read error. The gene calls are TRBV7-7 and TRBJ2-5; D might be TRBD1 or TRBD2, each matching 5 bases. The CDR3 runs 15 residues. Germline V CDR1 and CDR2: SSHAT, FNYEAQ (reference sequence). CDR3 protein: CASSFSAGRPETQYF. The CDR3 nucleotides read TGTGCTAGCAGCTTTTCGGCAGGGAGACCAGAGACCCAGTACTTC.

This chain joins TRBV4-1 and TRBJ2-7, with no clear D. The V gene lost 1 base and the J gene lost 0 bases, with 10 bases spanning the gap. CDR1 and CDR2 from the germline V gene are MGHRA and YSYEKL. This CDR3 has 15 amino acids. CDR3 nucleotide sequence: TGCGCCAGCAGCCAAGGTGGGTTGAGCTCCTACGAGCAGTACTTC. This codes for CASSQGGLSSYEQYF.

This clone was observed once. This chain links TRBV7-9 with TRBJ2-3; TRBD2 matches at 7 bases. The CDR3 consists of 15 residues. CDR1 and CDR2 (germline): SEHNR, FQNEAQ (reference sequence). With 5 bases clipped from V and 5 bases from J, the junction kept 10 bases outside the gene matches. In DNA form, the CDR3 reads TGTGCCAGCAGCCCTCCTAGCGGCATAGGAGATACGCAGTATTTT. Its protein product is CASSPPSGIGDTQYF. The full variable domain, rest sourced from reference TRBV7-9 and TRBJ2-3, is DTGVSQNPRHKITKRGQNVTFRCDPISEHNRLYWYRQTLGQGPEFLTYFQNEAQLEKSRLLSDRFSAERPKGSFSTLEIQRTEQGDSAMYLCASSPPSGIGDTQYFGPGTRLTVL.

The genes are TRBV6-1 and TRBJ2-7; 10 bases map to TRBD1. The germline CDR1 and CDR2 sequences are MNHNS and SASEGT. After removal of 2 bases from V and 3 bases from J, the junction contained 10 bases not matched to a gene. This CDR3 comprises 17 residues. The CDR3 DNA sequence: TGTGCCAGCAGTGAATGGTTCCGGGACAGGGGCGACTACGAGCAGTACTTC. Its translation is CASSEWFRDRGDYEQYF.

The gene calls are TRBV11-2 and TRBJ1-4; D gene unclear. V lost 5 bases and J lost 5, with 15 bases in between. The CDR3 loop spans 15 amino acids. Germline V gene data show CDR1 as SGHAT and CDR2 as FQNNGV. As DNA, the CDR3 is TGTGCCAGCAGCCCATCGGGTGAGATAAATGAAAAACTGTTTTTT. This encodes CASSPSGEINEKLFF.

This chain links TRBV5-1 with TRBJ1-1; a weak D match, TRBD1 (5 bases). Between the trimmed V and J ends, which lost 3 bases and 5 bases, there was a span of 23 bases. CDR3 size: 17 residues. The V gene's germline CDR1 is SGHRS and CDR2 YFSETQ. CDR3 residues: CASSWAGRPTGETEAFF. CDR3 DNA sequence: TGCGCCAGCAGCTGGGCGGGACGACCCACAGGCGAGACTGAAGCTTTCTTT. Full variable domain (outside the CDR3, taken from reference TRBV5-1 and TRBJ1-1): KAGVTQTPRYLIKTRGQQVTLSCSPISGHRSVSWYQQTPGQGLQFLFEYFSETQRNKGNFPGRFSGRQFSNSRSEMNVSTLELGDSALYLCASSWAGRPTGETEAFFGQGTRLTVV.

The chain recombines TRBV5-4 with TRBJ2-2; D is unresolved. The CDR3 has 12 residues. Germline V gene lookup returns CDR1 SGHNT and CDR2 YYREEE (reference sequence). The V end lost 4 bases, the J end lost 6 bases, and 7 bases lay between the germline ends. This chain's CDR3 is CASSLKSGELFF. The CDR3, as DNA: TGTGCCAGCAGCCTAAAGTCCGGGGAGCTGTTTTTT. The full variable domain, completed using reference TRBV5-4 and TRBJ2-2, is ETGVTQSPTHLIKTRGQQVTLRCSSQSGHNTVSWYQQALGQGPQFIFQYYREEENGRGNFPPRFSGLQFPNYSSELNVNALELDDSALYLCASSLKSGELFFGEGSRLTVL.

This clone came up once. This chain connects TRBV28 to TRBJ2-5; TRBD1 matches at 7 bases. The CDR3 covers 15 residues. With 4 bases clipped from V and 5 bases from J, the junction kept 10 bases outside the gene matches. Per the germline V gene, CDR1 is MDHEN and CDR2 is SYDVKM. CDR3 coding DNA: TGTGCCAGCAGTTGGGCAGGGTCCAGGGGGGAGACCCAGTACTTC. Translating gives CASSWAGSRGETQYF.

The CDR3 nucleotides are TGTGCCAGCAGCGGACTAGCGGGTTCCTACGAGCAGTACTTC. Translation gives CASSGLAGSYEQYF. V gene TRBV9 combines with J gene TRBJ2-7; 10 nucleotides line up with TRBD2. The V and J ends lost 3 bases and 1 base, in that order; junction bases with no gene match: 1. Germline V gives CDR1 SGDLS, CDR2 YYNGEE. The CDR3 has 14 residues. The entire variable domain, with the rest obtained from reference TRBV9 and TRBJ2-7, is as follows: DSGVTQTPKHLITATGQRVTLRCSPRSGDLSVYWYQQSLDQGLQFLIQYYNGEERAKGNILERFSAQQFPDLHSELNLSSLELGDSALYFCASSGLAGSYEQYFGPGTRLTVT.

V gene TRBV18 combines with J gene TRBJ2-7; 12 bases align to TRBD2. V gave up 5 bases and J gave up 3 bases; unmatched junction bases: 14. CDR1 is KGHSH and CDR2 is LQKENI in the germline V gene. The CDR3 covers 18 residues. For the CDR3, the DNA is TGTGCCAGCTCATCACTTACTAGCGGGGGGACGAGGAGCTACGAGCAGTACTTC. As protein: CASSSLTSGGTRSYEQYF.

CDR3 in DNA: TGTGCCAGCAGCTTGAACTGGGAAGTCTCTCTGTATGGCTACACCTTC. Its translation is CASSLNWEVSLYGYTF. The genes are TRBV5-4 and TRBJ1-2; D gene ambiguous. V was pared by 1 base and J by 5 bases, with 18 bases between. This CDR3 has 16 amino acids. CDR1 and CDR2 from the germline V gene are SGHNT and YYREEE (reference sequence).

The chain couples TRBV29-1 to TRBJ1-1; D might be TRBD1 (5 bases). Germline lookup yields CDR1 SQVTM and CDR2 ANQGSEA. Trimming pared 2 bases from V and 4 bases from J, leaving 17 bases between. CDR3 size: 15 residues. CDR3 region: CSVEIVGAWGTEAFF. Written as DNA, the CDR3 is TGCAGCGTTGAAATCGTCGGGGCCTGGGGCACTGAAGCTTTCTTT.

V is TRBV29-1 and J is TRBJ2-7, with D hard to call. V lost 8 bases, J lost 5 bases, and 10 bases lay in between. CDR1 and CDR2 (germline): SQVTM, ANQGSEA. The CDR3 totals 10 residues. CDR3 coding DNA: TGCAGCCTACCCCCCCACGAGCAGTACTTC. This translates into CSLPPHEQYF.

V gene TRBV10-1 combines with J gene TRBJ2-7; 9 positions match TRBD2. This CDR3 spans 14 amino acids. V gave up 8 bases and J gave up 5 bases; unmatched junction bases: 10. Germline lookup yields CDR1 WNHNN and CDR2 SYGVQD (reference sequence). CDR3 protein: CASGDSGRRDEQYF. CDR3 DNA sequence: TGCGCCAGCGGAGATAGCGGGAGACGGGACGAGCAGTACTTC.

This clone was counted many times. The rearrangement uses TRBV7-3 and TRBJ2-3; D may be TRBD1 or TRBD2 (6 bases each). The CDR3 has 14 amino acids. Germline assignment: CDR1 SGHTA and CDR2 FQGTGA. V dropped 5 bases and J dropped 2 bases, with 11 bases sitting between them. CDR3 in amino acids: CASSPGGPTDTQYF. CDR3 nucleotides: TGTGCCAGCAGCCCCGGGGGCCCCACAGATACGCAGTATTTT.

This chain joins TRBV19 and TRBJ2-2, with D unclear. This CDR3 comprises 11 residues. Germline V gives CDR1 LNHDA, CDR2 SQIVND (reference sequence). Trimming took off 4 bases at V and 5 bases at J, with 2 bases between the two ends. The CDR3 sequence is CASSTTGELFF. The CDR3 bases are TGTGCCAGTAGTACAACCGGGGAGCTGTTTTTT. The whole variable domain, filled in from reference TRBV19 and TRBJ2-2, reads DGGITQSPKYLFRKEGQNVTLSCEQNLNHDAMYWYRQDPGQGLRLIYYSQIVNDFQKGDIAEGYSVSREKKESFPLTVTSAQKNPTAFYLCASSTTGELFFGEGSRLTVL.

The V and J genes are TRBV28 and TRBJ2-7; 10 nucleotides align to TRBD2. The CDR3 consists of 14 residues. Germline trimming cut 5 bases from V and 3 bases from J; bases unmatched to any gene: 4. The germline CDR1 and CDR2 sequences are MDHEN and SYDVKM. CDR3 bases: TGTGCCAGCAGTCCCGGGACTAGCGACTACGAGCAGTACTTC. Encoded protein: CASSPGTSDYEQYF.

The gene calls are TRBV21-1 and TRBJ1-4; the D call in the table, TRBD1, was not verified against the DNA. TRBV21-1 is noted as a pseudogene. The CDR3 loop spans 17 amino acids. CDR3 amino acids: CASKIRTAKATNEKLFF. The DNA of the CDR3 is TGTGCCAGTAAGATTAGGACAGCGAAAGCAACTAATGAAAAACTGTTTTTT.